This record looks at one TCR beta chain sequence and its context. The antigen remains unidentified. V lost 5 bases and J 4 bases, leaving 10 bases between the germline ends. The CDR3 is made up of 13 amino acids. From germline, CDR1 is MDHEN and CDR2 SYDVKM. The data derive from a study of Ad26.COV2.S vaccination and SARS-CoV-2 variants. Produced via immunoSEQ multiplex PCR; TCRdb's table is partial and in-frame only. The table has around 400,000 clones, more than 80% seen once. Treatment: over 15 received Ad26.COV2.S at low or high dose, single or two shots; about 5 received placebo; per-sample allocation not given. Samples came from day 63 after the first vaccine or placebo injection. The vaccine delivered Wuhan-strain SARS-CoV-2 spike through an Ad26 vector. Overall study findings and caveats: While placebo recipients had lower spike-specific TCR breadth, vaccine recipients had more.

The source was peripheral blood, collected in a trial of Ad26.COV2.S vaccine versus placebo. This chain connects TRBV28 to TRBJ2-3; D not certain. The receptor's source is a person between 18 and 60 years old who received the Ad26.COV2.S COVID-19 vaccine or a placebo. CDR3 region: CASSPDLSDTQYF. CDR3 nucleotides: TGTGCCAGCAGTCCGGACCTCTCAGATACGCAGTATTTT.